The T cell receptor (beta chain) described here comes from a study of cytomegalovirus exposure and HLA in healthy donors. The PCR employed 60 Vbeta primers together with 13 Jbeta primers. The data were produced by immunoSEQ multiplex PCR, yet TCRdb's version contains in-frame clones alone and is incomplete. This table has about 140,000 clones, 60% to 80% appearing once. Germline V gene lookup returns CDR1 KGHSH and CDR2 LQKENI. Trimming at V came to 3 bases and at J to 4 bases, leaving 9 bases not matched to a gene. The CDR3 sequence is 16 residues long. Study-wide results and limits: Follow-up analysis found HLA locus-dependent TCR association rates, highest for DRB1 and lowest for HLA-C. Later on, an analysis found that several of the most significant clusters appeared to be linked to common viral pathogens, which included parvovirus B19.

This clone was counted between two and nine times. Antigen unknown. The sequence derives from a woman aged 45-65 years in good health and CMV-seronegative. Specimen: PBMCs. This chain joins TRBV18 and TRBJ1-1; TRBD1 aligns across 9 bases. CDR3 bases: TGTGCCAGCTCACCCCAGACAGGGGGTTTCAGCACTGAAGCTTTCTTT. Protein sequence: CASSPQTGGFSTEAFF.